The 21 T cell receptor beta chains below come from one sample, sequenced in a study of T cells in Graves' hyperthyroidism and ophthalmopathy. From RNA transcripts, TCR beta CDR3 regions were amplified. The primer set for the first-round RT-PCR of the TCR CDR3 was HTBI. TCRdb used MiXCR to reprocess the multiplex PCR reads, holding one entry per CDR3 protein. The table lists roughly 710,000 distinct CDR3 sequences, around a third of them singletons. Specimen: blood. These receptors all come from a woman aged 40 to 49 with Graves' hyperthyroidism.

The chain employs TRBV11-2 and TRBJ2-7, with TRBD1 matching over 8 bases. The CDR3 is made up of 15 amino acids. Trimming removed 5 bases from V and 4 bases from J; junction bases left unmatched: 10. Looked up from germline, CDR1 is SGHAT and CDR2 is FQNNGV. The CDR3 DNA reads as TGTGCCAGCAGCCCGACGACAGGGGAAGGGTACGAGCAGTACTTC. This codes for CASSPTTGEGYEQYF.

This clonotype was observed a few times. J is TRBJ2-7 and V is TRBV10-3; D call uncertain. The CDR3 runs to 12 residues. CDR1 and CDR2 (germline): ENHRY, SYGVKD. Trimming took off 10 bases at V and 2 bases at J, with 12 bases between the two ends. The CDR3 region has the DNA TGTGCCAGCAGCCTGTTTACCTACGAGCAGTACTTC. Its translation: CASSLFTYEQYF.

This clonotype is a singleton in its sample. This sequence joins TRBV7-3 and TRBJ1-1; 8 positions agree with TRBD1. The germline CDR1 and CDR2 sequences are SGHTA and FQGTGA. The CDR3 runs 15 residues. V dropped 5 bases and J dropped 5; count of bases not matched to a gene: 10. In DNA, the CDR3 is TGTGCCAGCAGCCAACGGAGGACAGGGTCGACTGAAGCTTTCTTT. Translation gives CASSQRRTGSTEAFF. The full variable domain, with the rest looked up from reference TRBV7-3 and TRBJ1-1, is GAGVSQTPSNKVTEKGKYVELRCDPISGHTALYWYRQSLGQGPEFLIYFQGTGAADDSGLPNDRFFAVRPEGSVSTLKIQRTERGDSAVYLCASSQRRTGSTEAFFGQGTRLTVV.

This clonotype was picked up many times. The V gene is TRBV7-3, the J gene TRBJ1-2, with D maybe TRBD1 (5 bases). CDR1 and CDR2 from the germline V gene are SGHTA and FQGTGA. The CDR3 sequence is 15 residues long. Trimming took 5 bases from V and 0 from J, leaving 13 bases between them. CDR3 in DNA: TGTGCCAGCAGCCAAATCGGGGGGACTAACTATGGCTACACCTTC. Translated: CASSQIGGTNYGYTF.

In this sample, this clonotype turned up a few times. The rearrangement joins TRBV13 to TRBJ1-4, with 9 positions matching TRBD1. The CDR3 loop spans 14 amino acids. Germline V gene sequence: CDR1 PRHDT, CDR2 FYEKMQ (reference sequence). Trimming cost V 5 bases and J 8 bases; bases outside gene matches: 6. The CDR3 DNA reads as TGTGCCAGCAGCATCCGACAGGGGGGCGAAAAACTGTTTTTT. Encoded protein: CASSIRQGGEKLFF.

This chain connects TRBV12-5 to TRBJ1-1; D remains ambiguous. This CDR3 comprises 12 residues. The V end lost 5 bases, the J end lost 4 bases, and 8 bases lay between the germline ends. The V gene's germline CDR1 is LGHNT and CDR2 FRNRAP. CDR3 sequence (DNA): TGTGCTAGTGGTAGCACGGGCACTGAAGCTTTCTTT. It is translated as CASGSTGTEAFF.

This clonotype came up a few times. This chain uses TRBV5-1 with TRBJ2-5; D unresolved. Trimming removed 0 bases at V and 7 bases at J, with 10 bases between. Germline CDR1 reads SGHRS; CDR2 reads YFSETQ. This CDR3 spans 13 amino acids. The CDR3 sequence: CASSLAGKGTQYF. The CDR3 coding sequence is TGCGCCAGCAGCTTGGCCGGAAAAGGGACCCAGTACTTC.

This clonotype was seen only a few times. This chain uses TRBV2 with TRBJ1-2, with no clear D. Germline values: CDR1 SNHLY, CDR2 FYNNEI. This CDR3 contains 14 residues. The V gene lost 2 bases and the J gene lost 7 bases, with 14 bases spanning the gap. As DNA, the CDR3 is TGTGCCAGCAGTGAATCCGGACGAACCTCTGGCTACACCTTC. This sequence encodes CASSESGRTSGYTF.

This clonotype was seen repeatedly, ten times or more. CDR3 sequence: CASSLGQSPYEQYF. CDR3 in DNA: TGTGCCAGCAGCTTGGGACAGTCCCCCTACGAGCAGTACTTC. This chain joins TRBV7-6 and TRBJ2-7; TRBD1 agrees at 7 bases. Per the germline V gene, CDR1 is SGHVS and CDR2 is FNYEAQ. V dropped 3 bases and J dropped 2; count of bases not matched to a gene: 4. The CDR3 spans 14 residues.

This clonotype was detected ten times or more. The chain recombines TRBV29-1 with TRBJ2-2; 7 bases fit TRBD1. The trim removed 5 bases at V and 5 bases at J, leaving 2 bases unmatched. The CDR3 length is 12 residues. Germline CDR1 SQVTM, CDR2 ANQGSEA. CDR3 region: CSVLQGTGELFF. CDR3 coding DNA: TGCAGCGTTCTACAGGGGACCGGGGAGCTGTTTTTT.

The chain recombines TRBV7-9 with TRBJ2-7; D unclear. Trimming took off 6 bases at V and 3 bases at J, with 12 bases between the two ends. Germline V gene data show CDR1 as SEHNR and CDR2 as FQNEAQ (reference sequence). This CDR3 contains 13 residues. CDR3 sequence: CASRRPLVYEQYF. CDR3 nucleotide sequence: TGTGCCAGCAGGCGACCGCTTGTCTACGAGCAGTACTTC.

This chain connects TRBV7-2 to TRBJ2-3; D gene ambiguous. The CDR3 is 14 residues long. Trimming cost V 1 base and J 4 bases, with 9 bases left between them. CDR1 is SGHTA, CDR2 FQGNSA, per germline. As DNA, the CDR3 is TGTGCCAGCAGCTTAGGCGGCTTCGCAGATACGCAGTATTTT. Amino acid sequence: CASSLGGFADTQYF.

This sequence joins TRBV2 and TRBJ2-3, with 10 bases lining up with TRBD2. The CDR3 is 14 residues long. Germline loops: CDR1 SNHLY, CDR2 FYNNEI. With 3 bases clipped from V and 4 bases from J, the junction kept 1 base outside the gene matches. In nucleotides, the CDR3 is TGTGCCAGCAGTGAGCTAGCGGGAGCAGATACGCAGTATTTT. It specifies CASSELAGADTQYF.

The CDR3 DNA reads TGTGCCATCAATTCCCCTAGCGGGGAGCTGTTTTTT. Protein sequence: CAINSPSGELFF. The chain carries TRBV10-3 and TRBJ2-2; no firm D call. The CDR3 is 12 residues long. Trimming pared 7 bases from V and 7 bases from J, leaving 10 bases between. In germline, CDR1 is ENHRY, CDR2 SYGVKD.

This clonotype appeared a few times. CDR3 nucleotide sequence: TGTGCCAGCAGCCCGACTGGCGGGAAGTCAGATACGCAGTATTTT. Its protein product is CASSPTGGKSDTQYF. The chain links TRBV7-2 to TRBJ2-3; D may be TRBD2 (6 bases). Germline V gene data show CDR1 as SGHTA and CDR2 as FQGNSA. The germline V and J ends were trimmed by 5 bases and 4 bases, with 16 bases remaining between them. This CDR3 has 15 residues.

This chain connects TRBV20-1 to TRBJ2-7; D perhaps matches TRBD1 (6 bases). Trimming took off 7 bases at V and 7 bases at J, with 23 bases between the two ends. This CDR3 is built from 14 residues. The V gene's germline CDR1 is DFQATT and CDR2 SNEGSKA (reference sequence). The CDR3 sequence: CSVLGGEGLGEQYF. CDR3 in DNA: TGCAGTGTATTAGGGGGAGAGGGCCTCGGAGAGCAGTACTTC.

There are many counts of this clonotype. The chain recombines TRBV15 with TRBJ2-7, with 7 bases lining up with TRBD2. CDR1 and CDR2 (germline): LNHNV, YYDKDF (reference sequence). There are 14 residues in the CDR3. The V segment lost 1 base and the J segment 6 bases; nucleotides outside the gene matches: 6. Here the CDR3 DNA reads TGTGCCACCAGCAGAGCCGGGACTACAGGCGAGCAGTACTTC. Its translation is CATSRAGTTGEQYF.

J is TRBJ1-6 and V is TRBV6-1; no reliable D call. Per the germline V gene, CDR1 is MNHNS and CDR2 is SASEGT. The CDR3 spans 10 residues. CDR3: CAQDNSPLHF. The CDR3 DNA follows: TGTGCACAAGATAATTCACCCCTCCACTTT.

This clonotype was found many times. The chain couples TRBV7-9 to TRBJ1-1, with D unclear. The ends were cut back, 1 base at V and 6 bases at J, with 15 bases in the middle. The CDR3 extends over 15 amino acids. Germline lookup yields CDR1 SEHNR and CDR2 FQNEAQ (reference sequence). The chain's CDR3 is CASSLESGVVAEAFF. The DNA of the CDR3 is TGTGCCAGCAGCTTAGAGTCGGGCGTAGTGGCTGAAGCTTTCTTT.

Note on this clonotype: A much larger clone lies one base from this, so it may be a read error. The V and J genes are TRBV13 and TRBJ1-1; D not certain. From germline, CDR1 is PRHDT and CDR2 FYEKMQ (reference sequence). CDR3 length: 12 amino acids. CDR3 in DNA: TGCGCCAGCAGAGACTGGGACACTGAAGCTTTCTTT. Translation: CASRDWDTEAFF. The full variable domain, with the rest looked up from reference TRBV13 and TRBJ1-1, is AAGVIQSPRHLIKEKRETATLKCYPIPRHDTVYWYQQGPGQDPQFLISFYEKMQSDKGSIPDRFSAQQFSDYHSELNMSSLELGDSALYFCASRDWDTEAFFGQGTRLTVV.

This clonotype was observed at least ten times. V is TRBV12-3 or TRBV12-4 and J is TRBJ1-1; D perhaps matches TRBD1 (5 bases). This CDR3 is built from 14 residues. The V gene lost 6 bases and the J gene lost 0 bases, with 11 bases spanning the gap. The CDR3: CASRHDRMNTEAFF. CDR3 sequence (DNA): TGTGCCAGCAGACACGACAGAATGAACACTGAAGCTTTCTTT.